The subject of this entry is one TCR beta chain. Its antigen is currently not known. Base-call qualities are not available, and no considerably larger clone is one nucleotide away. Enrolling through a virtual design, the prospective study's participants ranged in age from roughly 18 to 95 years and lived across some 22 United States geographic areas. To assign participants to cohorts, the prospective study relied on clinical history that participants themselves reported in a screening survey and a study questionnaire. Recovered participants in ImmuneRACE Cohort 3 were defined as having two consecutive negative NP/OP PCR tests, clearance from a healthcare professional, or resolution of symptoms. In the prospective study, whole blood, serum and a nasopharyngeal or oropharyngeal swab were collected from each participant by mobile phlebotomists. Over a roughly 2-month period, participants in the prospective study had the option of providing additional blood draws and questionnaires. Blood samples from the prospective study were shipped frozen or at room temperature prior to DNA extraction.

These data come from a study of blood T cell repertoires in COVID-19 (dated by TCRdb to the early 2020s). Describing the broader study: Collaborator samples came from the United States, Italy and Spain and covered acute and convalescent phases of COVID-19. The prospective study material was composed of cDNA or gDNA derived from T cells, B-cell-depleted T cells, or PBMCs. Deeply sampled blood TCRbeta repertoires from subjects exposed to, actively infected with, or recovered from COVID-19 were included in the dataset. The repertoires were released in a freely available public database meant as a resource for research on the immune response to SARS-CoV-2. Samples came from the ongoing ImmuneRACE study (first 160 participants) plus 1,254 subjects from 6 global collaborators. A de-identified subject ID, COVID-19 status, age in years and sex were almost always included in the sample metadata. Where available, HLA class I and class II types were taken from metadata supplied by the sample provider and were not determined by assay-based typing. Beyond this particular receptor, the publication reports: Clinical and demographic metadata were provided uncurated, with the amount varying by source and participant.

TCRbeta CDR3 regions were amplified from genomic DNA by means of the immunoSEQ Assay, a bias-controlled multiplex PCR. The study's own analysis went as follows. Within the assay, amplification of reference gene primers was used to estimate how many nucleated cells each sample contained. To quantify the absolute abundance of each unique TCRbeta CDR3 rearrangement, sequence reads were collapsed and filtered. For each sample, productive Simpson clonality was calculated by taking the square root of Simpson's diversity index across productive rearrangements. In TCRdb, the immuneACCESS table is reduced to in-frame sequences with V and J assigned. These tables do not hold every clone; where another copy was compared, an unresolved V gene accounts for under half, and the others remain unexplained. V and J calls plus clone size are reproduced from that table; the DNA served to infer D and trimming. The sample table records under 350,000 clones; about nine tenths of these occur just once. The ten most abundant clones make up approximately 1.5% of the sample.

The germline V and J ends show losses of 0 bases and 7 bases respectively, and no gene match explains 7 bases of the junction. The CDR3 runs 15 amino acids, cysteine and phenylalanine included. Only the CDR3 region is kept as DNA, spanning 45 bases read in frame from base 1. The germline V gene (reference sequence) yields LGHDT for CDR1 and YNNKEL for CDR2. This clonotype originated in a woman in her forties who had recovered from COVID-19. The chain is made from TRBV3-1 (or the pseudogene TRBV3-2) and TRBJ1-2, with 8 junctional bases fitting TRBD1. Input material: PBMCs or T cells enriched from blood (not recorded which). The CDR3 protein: CASSQEGTGWGGYTF. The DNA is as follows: TGTGCCAGCAGCCAAGAGGGGACAGGCTGGGGTGGCTACACCTTC.